This T cell receptor beta chain derives from a study of CD8 T cells in ankylosing spondylitis. Study findings and constraints: About 8 highly homologous variants made up a TCR beta motif, and this motif appeared characteristic of ankylosing spondylitis blood. Enrichment of disease-linked clones was reportedly significant in matched ankylosing spondylitis synovial fluid.

The germline CDR1 and CDR2 sequences are SNHLY and FYNNEI. V shed 6 bases and J 5 bases; nucleotides not matched to a gene: 10. This CDR3 is 15 amino acids long. This clonotype appeared a few times. The antigen remains unidentified. In making TCR beta libraries, quantitative 5'-RACE with molecular barcodes was used. TCRdb re-called the 5' RACE reads through MiXCR, storing one row per CDR3 protein. The sample includes 100,000 to 150,000 distinct CDR3 sequences, under 20% seen only once; the top ten take approximately 30%. The J gene is TRBJ2-7, the V gene TRBV2, with TRBD1 identical over 10 bases. Sequencing used blood, either unsorted or a sorted T cell fraction (not recorded which). The clonotype originates from a male donor with ankylosing spondylitis. The CDR3 coding sequence is TGTGCCAGCAGGGCCGGGACAGGGGCTTCCAACGAGCAGTACTTC. The encoded protein is CASRAGTGASNEQYF.